This is a list of T cell receptor beta chains from one sample in a study of cytomegalovirus exposure and HLA in healthy donors. TCRdb's copy holds only in-frame clones and misses some; the assay was immunoSEQ multiplex PCR. Of about 150,000 clones listed, over 60% are singletons. Sequencing was carried out using PBMCs. These receptors came from a man aged 40-55 years in good health and CMV-seronegative. Both conserved end residues are part of each CDR3. The order of the fields is CDR3 protein, CDR3 DNA, clone size, J gene, V gene, D gene. D genes are given only for firm matches. Part of the rows lack a size; the others show once, few, many or a class for expanded clones.

CDR3: CASSEDPGRGRRGTQYF; DNA: TGTGCCAGCAGTGAAGACCCCGGCAGGGGGCGACGGGGGACCCAGTACTTC; size: .; J: TRBJ2-5; V: TRBV25-1; D: TRBD1
CDR3: CASSEGGTIYEQYF; DNA: TGTGCCAGCAGTGAAGGGGGGACAATCTACGAGCAGTACTTC; size: .; J: TRBJ2-7; V: TRBV6-1; D: .
CDR3: CASSPLTGSSYEQYF; DNA: TGTGCCAGCAGCCCTTTGACAGGAAGCTCCTACGAGCAGTACTTC; size: few; J: TRBJ2-7; V: TRBV7-9; D: .
CDR3: CASSPPPGEKLFF; DNA: TGTGCCAGCTCACCACCCCCGGGTGAAAAACTGTTTTTT; size: .; J: TRBJ1-4; V: TRBV18; D: .
CDR3: CASSSTWGSSGANVLTF; DNA: TGTGCCAGCAGCTCTACGTGGGGCAGCTCTGGGGCCAACGTCCTGACTTTC; size: .; J: TRBJ2-6; V: TRBV5-4; D: .
CDR3: CASSQDWAGGLNEQYF; DNA: TGCGCCAGCAGCCAAGATTGGGCGGGAGGCCTTAACGAGCAGTACTTC; size: .; J: TRBJ2-7; V: TRBV4-3; D: TRBD2
CDR3: CASSGTGGIVGNQPQHF; DNA: TGTGCCAGTAGCGGGACAGGGGGCATAGTCGGCAATCAGCCCCAGCATTTT; size: .; J: TRBJ1-5; V: TRBV19; D: TRBD1
CDR3: CASSPGWRDTDTQYF; DNA: TGCGCCAGCAGCCCGGGGTGGAGAGACACAGATACGCAGTATTTT; size: .; J: TRBJ2-3; V: TRBV5-1; D: .
CDR3: CASSSRLLRGLYGYTF; DNA: TGTGCCAGCAGCTCCCGGCTTCTCAGGGGCCTATATGGCTACACCTTC; size: .; J: TRBJ1-2; V: TRBV5-6; D: .
CDR3: CASSPWSGDSPLHF; DNA: TGTGCCAGCTCCCCGTGGTCAGGGGATTCACCCCTCCACTTT; size: .; J: TRBJ1-6; V: TRBV7-2; D: .
CDR3: CASSEVLAVNEQFF; DNA: TGTGCCAGCAGTGAAGTACTAGCTGTGAATGAGCAGTTCTTC; size: .; J: TRBJ2-1; V: TRBV2; D: .
CDR3: CASSLVSGANTGELFF; DNA: TGTGCCAGCAGCTTAGTTTCGGGGGCGAACACCGGGGAGCTGTTTTTT; size: .; J: TRBJ2-2; V: TRBV7-7; D: .
CDR3: CASERDISTNEKLFF; DNA: TGTGCCAGTGAAAGGGACATCTCAACTAATGAAAAACTGTTTTTT; size: few; J: TRBJ1-4; V: TRBV2; D: .
CDR3: CASSFRGASISYEQYF; DNA: TGTGCCAGCAGTTTCAGGGGTGCCAGTATTTCCTACGAGCAGTACTTC; size: .; J: TRBJ2-7; V: TRBV28; D: .
CDR3: CASSSGTLYQPQHF; DNA: TGTGCCAGCAGCTCCGGGACACTTTATCAGCCCCAGCATTTT; size: few; J: TRBJ1-5; V: TRBV9; D: .
CDR3: CASMGDRGLYNEQFF; DNA: TGTGCCAGCATGGGAGACAGGGGTCTTTACAATGAGCAGTTCTTC; size: .; J: TRBJ2-1; V: TRBV2; D: TRBD1
CDR3: CASTRGTSANNEQFF; DNA: TGTGCCAGCACCCGGGGGACTAGCGCTAACAATGAGCAGTTCTTC; size: .; J: TRBJ2-1; V: TRBV2; D: TRBD2
CDR3: CASSQEVRSYEQYF; DNA: TGTGCCAGCAGCCAAGAGGTTAGATCCTACGAGCAGTACTTC; size: few; J: TRBJ2-7; V: TRBV4-2; D: .
CDR3: CASSTARGRGGETQYF; DNA: TGTGCCAGCAGTACAGCCAGGGGGCGTGGCGGAGAGACCCAGTACTTC; size: .; J: TRBJ2-5; V: TRBV27; D: TRBD1
CDR3: CASSLAGGGLYNEQFF; DNA: TGCGCCAGCAGCTTGGCTGGCGGGGGGCTATACAATGAGCAGTTCTTC; size: .; J: TRBJ2-1; V: TRBV5-1; D: TRBD2
CDR3: CASSLGGRVLGNTIYF; DNA: TGTGCCAGCAGCTTAGGGGGCAGGGTATTAGGAAACACCATATATTTT; size: .; J: TRBJ1-3; V: TRBV7-2; D: .
CDR3: CASSARTGAGNTEAFF; DNA: TGCGCCAGCAGCGCCAGGACAGGGGCCGGGAACACTGAAGCTTTCTTT; size: .; J: TRBJ1-1; V: TRBV5-1; D: TRBD1
CDR3: CASLGGVSSYEQYF; DNA: TGTGCCAGCCTGGGGGGAGTTAGCTCCTACGAGCAGTACTTC; size: .; J: TRBJ2-7; V: TRBV28; D: .
CDR3: CASSLEQSEQFF; DNA: TGCGCCAGCAGCCTGGAGCAGTCCGAGCAGTTCTTC; size: .; J: TRBJ2-1; V: TRBV4-1; D: .
CDR3: CASSEGPGGLGYTF; DNA: TGTGCCAGCAGTGAAGGGCCAGGGGGCCTTGGCTACACCTTC; size: .; J: TRBJ1-2; V: TRBV6-1; D: TRBD1
CDR3: CASSEAPGLGPQPQHF; DNA: TGTGCCAGCAGTGAAGCGCCGGGATTGGGCCCTCAGCCCCAGCATTTT; size: .; J: TRBJ1-5; V: TRBV6-1; D: .
CDR3: CASRRYREPLYEQYF; DNA: TGTGCCAGCAGAAGATATCGGGAGCCACTCTACGAGCAGTACTTC; size: .; J: TRBJ2-7; V: TRBV2; D: .